This TCR beta chain was sequenced in a study of cytomegalovirus exposure and HLA in healthy donors. Study-level information: Samples from HLA-typed donors yielded 85 million to 95 million unique TCRs in an early data release.

The trim removed 2 bases at V and 2 bases at J, leaving 6 bases unmatched. Germline assignment: CDR1 SGHRS and CDR2 YFSETQ. The CDR3 is 16 residues long. All the people who gave samples were healthy bone marrow donors. Findings and caveats of the study: V- and J-gene trimming in TCR beta was tied to a missense DCLRE1C variant by an analysis performed later. It was only CMV serostatus that was available as immune exposure information.

The PCR had 60 Vbeta and 13 Jbeta primers. Assay: immunoSEQ multiplex PCR; the TCRdb copy retains only in-frame clones and omits some. Here the sample spans 150,000 or so clones, about 73% being singletons. Of note for this clone: No antigen is known for it.

The sequencing sample was made of PBMCs. The clonotype was recovered from a woman in her thirties or forties in good health and CMV-seronegative. The J gene is TRBJ1-1, the V gene TRBV5-1, with 10 nucleotides matching TRBD1. The CDR3 is CASSFTGTGDNTEAFF. DNA of the CDR3: TGCGCCAGCAGCTTCACCGGGACAGGGGATAACACTGAAGCTTTCTTT.